This passage covers 29 T cell receptor beta chains from one sample sequenced in a study of blood T cell repertoires in COVID-19. Libraries were prepared by immunoSEQ multiplex PCR; TCRdb keeps only in-frame clonotypes and omits some of them. The data hold roughly 69,000 clones, with more than 65% observed a single time. The sequenced sample consisted of peripheral blood. These TCRs come from a woman between 45 and 60 years old with acute or convalescent COVID-19.

This rearrangement joins TRBV2 to TRBJ1-5; D is perhaps TRBD1 (6 bases). Germline CDR1 SNHLY, CDR2 FYNNEI. Trimming took off 1 base at V and 4 bases at J, with 8 bases between the two ends. CDR3 length equals 14 residues. Here the CDR3 reads CASSEGGPNQPQHF. In DNA, the CDR3 is TGTGCCAGCAGTGAAGGGGGGCCAAATCAGCCCCAGCATTTT.

The table lists this clone with a count of one. V and J are TRBV19 and TRBJ1-1; D might be TRBD1 (5 bases). This CDR3 has 13 amino acids. Trimming removed 9 bases at V and 6 bases at J, with 17 bases between. Germline V gene lookup returns CDR1 LNHDA and CDR2 SQIVND (reference sequence). Written as DNA, the CDR3 is TGTGCCAGCACCTACCTTGGGGGGGCTGAAGCTTTCTTT. Protein: CASTYLGGAEAFF. The full variable domain, in which reference TRBV19 and TRBJ1-1 provide the parts outside the CDR3, is DGGITQSPKYLFRKEGQNVTLSCEQNLNHDAMYWYRQDPGQGLRLIYYSQIVNDFQKGDIAEGYSVSREKKESFPLTVTSAQKNPTAFYLCASTYLGGAEAFFGQGTRLTVV.

This clone was detected once. The chain is built from TRBV25-1 and TRBJ2-1; TRBD2 matches at 11 bases. V was clipped by 3 bases and J by 6 bases; unmatched bases: 7. This CDR3 is built from 16 residues. The germline V gene encodes CDR1 MGHDK and CDR2 SYGVNS. The CDR3 bases are TGTGCCAGCAGTGACTTAGCGGGGGGGTTAGTCAATGAGCAGTTCTTC. Its translation: CASSDLAGGLVNEQFF.

Only a few counts were recorded for this clone. The chain has TRBV4-2 and TRBJ2-7; the match to TRBD2 covers 11 bases. CDR1 and CDR2 from the germline V gene are LGHNA and YNFKEQ. After removal of 5 bases from V and 0 bases from J, the junction contained 6 bases not matched to a gene. CDR3 length equals 16 residues. The CDR3 protein is CASSVDSGRASYEQYF. Written as DNA, the CDR3 is TGTGCCAGCAGCGTGGATAGCGGGAGGGCCTCCTACGAGCAGTACTTC.

This clone was counted a few times. The rearrangement joins TRBV7-2 to TRBJ2-5; D possibly corresponds to TRBD2 (7 bases). Trimming removed 1 base at V and 4 bases at J, with 19 bases between. This CDR3 spans 17 amino acids. CDR1 is SGHTA and CDR2 is FQGNSA in the germline V gene. The CDR3 DNA follows: TGTGCCAGCAGCTTAGGGGAGGGGGGACACGCAACAGAGACCCAGTACTTC. Translation gives CASSLGEGGHATETQYF. Based on the CDR3 plus reference TRBV7-2 and TRBJ2-5, the full variable domain is GAGVSQSPSNKVTEKGKDVELRCDPISGHTALYWYRQSLGQGLEFLIYFQGNSAPDKSGLPSDRFSAERTGGSVSTLTIQRTQQEDSAVYLCASSLGEGGHATETQYFGPGTRLLVL.

The chain links TRBV7-2 to TRBJ2-7; 7 bases align to TRBD2. This CDR3 spans 15 amino acids. V was pared by 5 bases and J by 2 bases, with 9 bases of the junction left unmatched. Germline V CDR1 and CDR2: SGHTA, FQGNSA. CDR3 sequence (DNA): TGTGCCAGCAGCCCACAACCCGGGACTACCTACGAGCAGTACTTC. This codes for CASSPQPGTTYEQYF.

The chain has TRBV5-1 and TRBJ2-7; TRBD2 matches 8 bases. V shed 2 bases and J 0 bases; nucleotides not matched to a gene: 10. In germline, CDR1 is SGHRS, CDR2 YFSETQ. The CDR3 is 17 amino acids. CDR3 region: CASSLQISGASSYEQYF. The CDR3 DNA reads TGCGCCAGCAGCTTACAAATTAGCGGGGCGAGCTCCTACGAGCAGTACTTC.

The V call is TRBV7-2, the J call TRBJ2-1; tentatively, D is TRBD1 (5 bases). V shed 5 bases and J shed 4 bases, with 9 bases lying between them. This CDR3 comprises 13 residues. Germline V CDR1 and CDR2: SGHTA, FQGNSA. CDR3: CASSSRDYNEQFF. Here the CDR3 DNA reads TGTGCCAGCAGCAGCAGGGATTACAATGAGCAGTTCTTC. The variable domain in full, completed from reference TRBV7-2 and TRBJ2-1, reads GAGVSQSPSNKVTEKGKDVELRCDPISGHTALYWYRQSLGQGLEFLIYFQGNSAPDKSGLPSDRFSAERTGGSVSTLTIQRTQQEDSAVYLCASSSRDYNEQFFGPGTRLTVL.

The chain recombines TRBV12-5 with TRBJ1-2; D is ambiguous. The germline V and J ends were trimmed by 0 bases and 9 bases, with 20 bases remaining between them. CDR3 length equals 16 residues. Looked up from germline, CDR1 is LGHNT and CDR2 is FRNRAP. The chain's CDR3 is CASGLVLVETADRYTF. The CDR3 nucleotides read TGTGCTAGTGGTTTGGTACTAGTAGAGACGGCTGATCGCTACACCTTC.

This clone was recorded once. This rearrangement joins TRBV2 to TRBJ1-5; TRBD1 agrees at 7 bases. Per germline, CDR1 SNHLY and CDR2 FYNNEI. Trimming cost V 7 bases and J 5 bases; bases outside gene matches: 8. The CDR3 is 14 residues long. The CDR3 spells CASNERGPDQPQHF. CDR3 sequence (DNA): TGTGCCAGCAACGAAAGGGGGCCCGATCAGCCCCAGCATTTT.

This chain uses TRBV5-6 with TRBJ1-5, with 7 positions matching TRBD1. V dropped 5 bases and J dropped 1; count of bases not matched to a gene: 15. Germline CDR1 reads SGHDT; CDR2 reads YYEEEE. The CDR3 has 18 amino acids. The CDR3 nucleotides are TGTGCCAGCAGACCGCCGGGACAGTGGATTATCAGCAATCAGCCCCAGCATTTT. Its protein product is CASRPPGQWIISNQPQHF.

The chain is built from TRBV7-2 and TRBJ1-2, with 7 bases aligning to TRBD1. The germline V gene encodes CDR1 SGHTA and CDR2 FQGNSA. This CDR3 region has 15 residues. V was pared by 1 base and J by 2 bases, with 4 bases of the junction left unmatched. Written as DNA, the CDR3 is TGTGCCAGCAGCTTAGGGGACAGCAGAAACTATGGCTACACCTTC. Translation: CASSLGDSRNYGYTF. Using reference TRBV7-2 and TRBJ1-2 for the parts outside the CDR3, the full variable domain is GAGVSQSPSNKVTEKGKDVELRCDPISGHTALYWYRQSLGQGLEFLIYFQGNSAPDKSGLPSDRFSAERTGGSVSTLTIQRTQQEDSAVYLCASSLGDSRNYGYTFGSGTRLTVV.

This clone was found once. The chain has TRBV2 and TRBJ1-5; D is ambiguous. V was clipped by 4 bases and J by 3 bases, with 13 bases between them. Germline-derived CDR1 and CDR2 are SNHLY and FYNNEI. CDR3 length equals 15 residues. The DNA of the CDR3 is TGTGCCAGCAGTGGACAAAGCAGCATCAATCAGCCCCAGCATTTT. Translation: CASSGQSSINQPQHF.

This clone turned up a few times. The chain is built from TRBV18 and TRBJ2-1, with D perhaps matching TRBD1 (5 bases). CDR1 KGHSH and CDR2 LQKENI come from the germline V gene. This CDR3 region has 15 residues. V lost 4 bases and J 6 bases, leaving 16 bases between the germline ends. The CDR3 protein is CASSQRGGLANEQFF. CDR3 DNA: TGTGCCAGCTCACAAAGGGGCGGTTTAGCCAATGAGCAGTTCTTC.

The rearrangement uses TRBV19 and TRBJ2-2; a weak D match, TRBD1 (6 bases). The V end was cut by 5 bases, the J end by 0 bases, with 16 bases between. Germline assignment: CDR1 LNHDA and CDR2 SQIVND (reference sequence). The CDR3 is 17 residues long. The CDR3 region has the DNA TGTGCCAGTAGTTGGGGCAGGGGATTGGCGAACACCGGGGAGCTGTTTTTT. Translation gives CASSWGRGLANTGELFF.

The chain carries TRBV9 and TRBJ2-5, with TRBD2 matching over 7 bases. V trimming: 1 base; J trimming: 1 base; junction bases outside the gene matches: 4. CDR3 length: 15 amino acids. Germline loops: CDR1 SGDLS, CDR2 YYNGEE. In nucleotides, the CDR3 is TGTGCCAGCAGCGTAACTCCTAGCGGCCAAGAGACCCAGTACTTC. This translates into CASSVTPSGQETQYF.

A remark on this clone: Other DNA sequences within the sample encode an identical CDR3. This chain connects TRBV12-3 or TRBV12-4 to TRBJ1-2; D may be TRBD1 (6 bases). The V gene lost 4 bases and the J gene lost 8 bases, with 11 bases spanning the gap. CDR3 length: 12 residues. CDR3 loop: CASSSQGIGYTF. CDR3 DNA sequence: TGTGCCAGCAGTTCGCAGGGGATCGGCTACACCTTC.

V is TRBV4-3 and J is TRBJ2-1; 15 bases are a match to TRBD2. This CDR3 is 19 amino acids long. V lost 0 bases to trimming and J lost 6 bases; unmatched junction nucleotides: 9. CDR1 is LGHNA, CDR2 YSLEER, per germline. The chain's CDR3 is CASSQDGGLAGGPANEQFF. DNA of the CDR3: TGCGCCAGCAGCCAAGATGGAGGACTAGCGGGAGGGCCCGCCAATGAGCAGTTCTTC.

This chain connects TRBV2 to TRBJ2-3, with D possibly being TRBD2 (5 bases). The CDR3 sequence is 14 residues long. The ends were cut back, 7 bases at V and 3 bases at J, with 14 bases in the middle. The germline V gene encodes CDR1 SNHLY and CDR2 FYNNEI. CDR3 nucleotides: TGTGCCAGCACGAGGGCTAGTTCGACAGATACGCAGTATTTT. Translation gives CASTRASSTDTQYF.

About this clone itself: The identical CDR3 is also encoded by other nucleotide sequences in the sample. The rearrangement links TRBV7-9 to TRBJ2-7; TRBD1 agrees at 7 bases. The CDR3 covers 13 residues. Germline lookup yields CDR1 SEHNR and CDR2 FQNEAQ (reference sequence). The junction had 4 bases not matched to a gene; V was cut back by 5 bases and J by 3 bases. CDR3 protein: CASSPGTVYEQYF. Here the CDR3 DNA reads TGTGCCAGCAGCCCGGGGACAGTCTACGAGCAGTACTTC.

J is TRBJ1-5 and V is TRBV19; tentatively, D is TRBD1 (6 bases). The CDR3 runs 14 residues. CDR1 and CDR2 from the germline V gene are LNHDA and SQIVND (reference sequence). V was shortened by 7 bases and J by 9 bases, with 19 bases between the two germline ends. In DNA form, the CDR3 reads TGTGCCAGTAACCCCTCGACAGGCTGGGGGCCCCAGCATTTT. This gives the protein CASNPSTGWGPQHF.

V usage is TRBV6-1 and J usage is TRBJ1-1, with D perhaps TRBD1 (5 bases). Between the trimmed V and J ends, which lost 7 bases and 0 bases, there was a span of 15 bases. CDR3 length equals 15 residues. Germline V gene data show CDR1 as MNHNS and CDR2 as SASEGT. The CDR3 nucleotides are TGTGCCAGCACTAGAGACAGACCCATGAACACTGAAGCTTTCTTT. It encodes CASTRDRPMNTEAFF.

The CDR3, as DNA: TGCAGCGGCTCCGGGACAGGGGGTGGGAACACTGAAGCTTTCTTT. This gives the protein CSGSGTGGGNTEAFF. J is TRBJ1-1 and V is TRBV29-1, with 11 bases aligning to TRBD1. Losses at the gene ends were 7 bases for V and 1 base for J; bases not matched to a gene: 8. Germline V gene lookup returns CDR1 SQVTM and CDR2 ANQGSEA. There are 15 residues in the CDR3.

This chain uses TRBV6-6 with TRBJ1-5; 7 nucleotides match TRBD1. V lost 4 bases to trimming and J lost 4 bases; unmatched junction nucleotides: 1. Per the germline V gene, CDR1 is MNHNY and CDR2 is SVGAGI (reference sequence). There are 13 residues in the CDR3. The CDR3 loop is CASSSGQNQPQHF. In nucleotides, the CDR3 is TGTGCCAGCAGTTCGGGACAGAATCAGCCCCAGCATTTT.

This clone showed up just once. V is TRBV7-2 and J is TRBJ2-7, with D unresolved. The CDR3 sequence is 12 residues long. CDR1 and CDR2 from the germline V gene are SGHTA and FQGNSA. Trimming pared 5 bases from V and 6 bases from J, leaving 11 bases between. CDR3 DNA sequence: TGTGCCAGCAGCCGAACCCTAGGCGAGCAGTACTTC. Translating it yields CASSRTLGEQYF.

This chain connects TRBV7-2 to TRBJ2-7; 12 nucleotides agree with TRBD2. V trimming: 3 bases; J trimming: 4 bases; junction bases outside the gene matches: 1. CDR1 is SGHTA and CDR2 is FQGNSA in the germline V gene. The CDR3 has 14 amino acids. CDR3 in amino acids: CASSLTSGSYEQYF. The CDR3 bases are TGTGCCAGCAGCTTGACTAGCGGGAGTTACGAGCAGTACTTC.

The chain links TRBV29-1 to TRBJ2-7, with 8 bases identical to TRBD1. There are 13 residues in the CDR3. CDR1 SQVTM and CDR2 ANQGSEA come from the germline V gene. The V and J ends lost 5 bases and 4 bases, in that order; junction bases with no gene match: 7. This CDR3 reads CSVPGQERYEQYF. The CDR3, as DNA: TGCAGCGTTCCGGGACAGGAACGTTACGAGCAGTACTTC.

This chain's CDR3 is CASSLGQNNQPQHF. DNA for the CDR3: TGTGCCAGCAGCCTGGGACAAAACAATCAGCCCCAGCATTTT. The rearrangement links TRBV28 to TRBJ1-5, with D possibly being TRBD1 (6 bases). V dropped 6 bases and J dropped 3 bases, with 12 bases sitting between them. Germline CDR1 is MDHEN and CDR2 is SYDVKM. CDR3 size: 14 residues.

The chain carries TRBV5-1 and TRBJ2-1; 7 nucleotides agree with TRBD2. This CDR3 region has 16 residues. Per germline, CDR1 SGHRS and CDR2 YFSETQ. Germline trimming cut 4 bases from V and 7 bases from J; bases unmatched to any gene: 14. The chain's CDR3 is CASSSGTAGDGNEQFF. CDR3 sequence (DNA): TGCGCCAGCAGCAGCGGAACGGCGGGGGACGGGAATGAGCAGTTCTTC.